The sequence of this TCR beta chain was determined in a study of shared clonotypes between healthy human individuals. On the study more broadly: Donors were two women and a few men aged 18 to 49. Used for every donor were three CD4 naive, three CD4 memory, two CD8 naive and one CD8 memory plate. Study observations and caveats: Sampling included only blood; tissue repertoires likely differ. Donors were few, which limited the genetic and exposure-history diversity represented.

Naive CD8 cells lacked CD45RO, underwent positive selection for CCR7 and left out terminally differentiated effector memory CD45RA+ cells. The repertoire was sequenced with immunoSEQ multiplex PCR; TCRdb's copy has only in-frame clones and lacks some. The repertoire holds some 580,000 clones, with about 98% as singletons. A note on this clone: Antigen specificity is unknown.

The CDR3 sequence is 14 residues long. Germline V CDR1 and CDR2: SQVTM, ANQGSEA. Trimming cost V 8 bases and J 3 bases; bases outside gene matches: 8. The V call is TRBV29-1, the J call TRBJ2-2; 8 bases are shared with TRBD1. The material sequenced was naive CD8+ T cells sorted from blood. The sequence was collected from a young man in good health. In DNA, the CDR3 is TGCAGCATTTTCGACAGGGGAGACACCGGGGAGCTGTTTTTT. As protein: CSIFDRGDTGELFF.